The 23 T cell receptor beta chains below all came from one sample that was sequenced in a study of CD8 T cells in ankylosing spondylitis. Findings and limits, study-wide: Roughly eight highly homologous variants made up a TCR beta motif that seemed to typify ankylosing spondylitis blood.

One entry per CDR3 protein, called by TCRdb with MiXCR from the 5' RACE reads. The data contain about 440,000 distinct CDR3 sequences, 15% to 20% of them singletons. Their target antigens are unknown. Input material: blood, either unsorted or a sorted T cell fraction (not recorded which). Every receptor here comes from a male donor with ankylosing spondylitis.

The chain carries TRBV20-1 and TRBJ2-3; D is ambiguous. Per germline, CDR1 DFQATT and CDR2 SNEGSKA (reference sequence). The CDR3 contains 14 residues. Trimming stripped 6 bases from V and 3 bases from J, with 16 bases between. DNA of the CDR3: TGCAGTGCCCCGAAAGCCGGGCCAACAGATACGCAGTATTTT. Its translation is CSAPKAGPTDTQYF.

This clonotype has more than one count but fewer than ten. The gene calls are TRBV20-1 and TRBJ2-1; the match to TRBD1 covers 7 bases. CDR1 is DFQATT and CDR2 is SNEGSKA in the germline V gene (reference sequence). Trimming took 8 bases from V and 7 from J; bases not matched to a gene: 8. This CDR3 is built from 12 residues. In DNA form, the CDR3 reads TGCAGTCTGGGACAGAATCTGAATGAGCAGTTCTTC. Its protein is CSLGQNLNEQFF.

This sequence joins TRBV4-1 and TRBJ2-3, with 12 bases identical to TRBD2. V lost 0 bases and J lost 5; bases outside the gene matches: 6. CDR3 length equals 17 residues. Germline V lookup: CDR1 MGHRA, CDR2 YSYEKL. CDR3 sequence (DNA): TGCGCCAGCAGCCAAGAGCTAGCGGGGGGGGTCAGAGATACGCAGTATTTT. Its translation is CASSQELAGGVRDTQYF.

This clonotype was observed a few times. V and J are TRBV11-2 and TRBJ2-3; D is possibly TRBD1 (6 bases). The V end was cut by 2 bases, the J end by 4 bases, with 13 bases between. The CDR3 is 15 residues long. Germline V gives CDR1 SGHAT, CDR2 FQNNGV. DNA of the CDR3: TGTGCCAGCAGCTTAACAGGGAGAGGGGCAGATACGCAGTATTTT. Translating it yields CASSLTGRGADTQYF.

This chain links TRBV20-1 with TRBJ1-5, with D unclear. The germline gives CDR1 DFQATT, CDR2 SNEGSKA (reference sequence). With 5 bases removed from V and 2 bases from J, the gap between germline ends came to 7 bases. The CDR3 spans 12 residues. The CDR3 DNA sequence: TGCAGTGCTCTGTTAGGCAATCAGCCCCAGCATTTT. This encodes CSALLGNQPQHF.

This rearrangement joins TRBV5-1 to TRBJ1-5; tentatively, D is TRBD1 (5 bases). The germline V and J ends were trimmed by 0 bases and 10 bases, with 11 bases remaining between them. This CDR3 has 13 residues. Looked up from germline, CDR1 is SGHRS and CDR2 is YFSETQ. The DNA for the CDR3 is TGCGCCAGCAGCTTGGAGGGGATTTCTCCCCAGCATTTT. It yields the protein CASSLEGISPQHF.

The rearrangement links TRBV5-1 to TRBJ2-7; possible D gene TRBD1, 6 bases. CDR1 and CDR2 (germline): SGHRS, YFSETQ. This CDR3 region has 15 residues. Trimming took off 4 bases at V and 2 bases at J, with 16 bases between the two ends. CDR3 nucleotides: TGCGCCAGCAGCGCCTATCCTGGACAGACCTACGAGCAGTACTTC. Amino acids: CASSAYPGQTYEQYF.

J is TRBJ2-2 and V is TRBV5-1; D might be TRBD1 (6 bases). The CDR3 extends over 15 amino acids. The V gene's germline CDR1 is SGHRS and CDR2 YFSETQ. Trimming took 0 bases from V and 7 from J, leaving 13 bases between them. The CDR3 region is CASSLVAGDGGELFF. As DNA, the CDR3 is TGCGCCAGCAGCTTGGTGGCAGGGGATGGCGGGGAGCTGTTTTTT.

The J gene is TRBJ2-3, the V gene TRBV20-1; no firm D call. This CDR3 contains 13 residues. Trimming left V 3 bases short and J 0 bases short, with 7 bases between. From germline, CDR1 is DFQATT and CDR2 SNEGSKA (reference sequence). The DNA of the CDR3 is TGCAGTGCTAGGTGGGCTAGCACAGATACGCAGTATTTT. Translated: CSARWASTDTQYF.

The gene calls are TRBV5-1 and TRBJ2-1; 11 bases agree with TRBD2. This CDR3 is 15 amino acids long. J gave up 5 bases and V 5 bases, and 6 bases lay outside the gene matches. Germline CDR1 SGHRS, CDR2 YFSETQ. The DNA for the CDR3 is TGCGCCAGCAGGGTTCTAGCGGGGGGCCACAATGAGCAGTTCTTC. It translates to CASRVLAGGHNEQFF. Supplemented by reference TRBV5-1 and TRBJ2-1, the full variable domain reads KAGVTQTPRYLIKTRGQQVTLSCSPISGHRSVSWYQQTPGQGLQFLFEYFSETQRNKGNFPGRFSGRQFSNSRSEMNVSTLELGDSALYLCASRVLAGGHNEQFFGPGTRLTVL.

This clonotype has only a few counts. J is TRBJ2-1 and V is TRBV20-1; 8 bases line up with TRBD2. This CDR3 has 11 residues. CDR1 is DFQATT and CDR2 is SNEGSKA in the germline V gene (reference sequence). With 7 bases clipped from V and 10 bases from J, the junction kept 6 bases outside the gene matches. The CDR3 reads CSVSTGGEQFF. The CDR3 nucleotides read TGCAGTGTCTCAACGGGGGGGGAGCAGTTCTTC.

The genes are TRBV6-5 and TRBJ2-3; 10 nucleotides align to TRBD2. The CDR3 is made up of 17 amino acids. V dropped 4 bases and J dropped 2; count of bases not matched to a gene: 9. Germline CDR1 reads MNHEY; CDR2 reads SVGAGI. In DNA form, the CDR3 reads TGTGCCAGCAGTTCTTCCAAAGCGGGAGGGCACACAGATACGCAGTATTTT. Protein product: CASSSSKAGGHTDTQYF.

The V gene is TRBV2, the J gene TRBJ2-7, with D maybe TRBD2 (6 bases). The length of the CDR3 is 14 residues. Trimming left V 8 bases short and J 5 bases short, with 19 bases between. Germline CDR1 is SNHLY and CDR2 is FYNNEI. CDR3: CASRLQRELHEQYF. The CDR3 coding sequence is TGTGCCAGCCGCCTTCAACGGGAGTTGCACGAGCAGTACTTC.

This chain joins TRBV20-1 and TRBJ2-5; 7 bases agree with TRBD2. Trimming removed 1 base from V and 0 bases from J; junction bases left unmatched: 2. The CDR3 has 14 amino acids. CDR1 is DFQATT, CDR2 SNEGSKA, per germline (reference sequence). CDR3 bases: TGCAGTGCTAGAGCTAGCGGAAACCAAGAGACCCAGTACTTC. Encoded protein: CSARASGNQETQYF.

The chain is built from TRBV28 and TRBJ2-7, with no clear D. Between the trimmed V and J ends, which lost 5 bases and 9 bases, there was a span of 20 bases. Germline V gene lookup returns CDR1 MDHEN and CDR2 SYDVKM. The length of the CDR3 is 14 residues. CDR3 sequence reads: CASSQPSSEGVQYF. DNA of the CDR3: TGTGCCAGCAGTCAACCCTCATCGGAAGGAGTGCAGTACTTC.

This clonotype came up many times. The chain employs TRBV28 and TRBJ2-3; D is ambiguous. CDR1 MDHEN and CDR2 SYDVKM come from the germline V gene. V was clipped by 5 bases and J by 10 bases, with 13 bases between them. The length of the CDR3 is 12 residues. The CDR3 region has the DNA TGTGCCAGCAGTCCTCCTAGTCTCGCGCAGTATTTT. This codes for CASSPPSLAQYF.

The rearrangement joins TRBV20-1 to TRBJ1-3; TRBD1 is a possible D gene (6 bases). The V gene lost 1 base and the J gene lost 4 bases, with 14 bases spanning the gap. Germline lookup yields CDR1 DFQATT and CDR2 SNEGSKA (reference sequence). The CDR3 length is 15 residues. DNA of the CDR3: TGCAGTGCTAGAGCGGCCCCAGGGGAAGGAAACACCATATATTTT. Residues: CSARAAPGEGNTIYF.

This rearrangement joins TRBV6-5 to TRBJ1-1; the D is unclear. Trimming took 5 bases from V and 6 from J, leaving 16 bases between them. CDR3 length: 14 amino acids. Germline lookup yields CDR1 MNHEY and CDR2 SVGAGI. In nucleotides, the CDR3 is TGTGCCAGCAGTCACCTTGGGCCCCGGCCTGAAGCTTTCTTT. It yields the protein CASSHLGPRPEAFF.

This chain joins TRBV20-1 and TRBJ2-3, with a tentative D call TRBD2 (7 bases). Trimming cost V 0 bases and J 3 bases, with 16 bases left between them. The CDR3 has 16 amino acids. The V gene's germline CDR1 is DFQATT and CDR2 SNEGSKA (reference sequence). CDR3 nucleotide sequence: TGCAGTGCTAGAGATTTTCAGGGGACTAAAACAGATACGCAGTATTTT. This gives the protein CSARDFQGTKTDTQYF.

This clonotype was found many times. The CDR3 DNA reads TGTGCCAGCAGCCAAGCTTTTTCCTGGACGGCAAATTCACCCCTCCACTTT. Encoded protein: CASSQAFSWTANSPLHF. The chain couples TRBV3-1 to TRBJ1-6; D gene unclear. Germline CDR1 LGHDT, CDR2 YNNKEL (reference sequence). Trimming left V 1 base short and J 7 bases short, with 17 bases between. This CDR3 region has 17 residues.

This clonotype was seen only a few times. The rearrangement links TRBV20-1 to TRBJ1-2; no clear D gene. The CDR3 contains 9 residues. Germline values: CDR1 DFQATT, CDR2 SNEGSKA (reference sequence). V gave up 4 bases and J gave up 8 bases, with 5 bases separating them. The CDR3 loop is CSANRGYTF. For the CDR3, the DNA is TGCAGTGCTAATAGGGGCTACACCTTC.

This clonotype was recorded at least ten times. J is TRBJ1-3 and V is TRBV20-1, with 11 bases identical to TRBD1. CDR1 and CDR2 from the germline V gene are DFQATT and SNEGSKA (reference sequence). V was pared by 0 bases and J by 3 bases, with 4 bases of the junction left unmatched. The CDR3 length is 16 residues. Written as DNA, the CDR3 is TGCAGTGCTAGAGATCGGACAGGGGGCCGTGGAAACACCATATATTTT. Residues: CSARDRTGGRGNTIYF.

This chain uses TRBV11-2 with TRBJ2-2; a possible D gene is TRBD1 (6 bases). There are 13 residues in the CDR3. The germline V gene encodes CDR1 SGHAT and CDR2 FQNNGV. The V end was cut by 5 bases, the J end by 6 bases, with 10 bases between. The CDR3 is CASSKSGAGELFF. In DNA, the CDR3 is TGTGCCAGCAGCAAGTCAGGGGCCGGGGAGCTGTTTTTT.